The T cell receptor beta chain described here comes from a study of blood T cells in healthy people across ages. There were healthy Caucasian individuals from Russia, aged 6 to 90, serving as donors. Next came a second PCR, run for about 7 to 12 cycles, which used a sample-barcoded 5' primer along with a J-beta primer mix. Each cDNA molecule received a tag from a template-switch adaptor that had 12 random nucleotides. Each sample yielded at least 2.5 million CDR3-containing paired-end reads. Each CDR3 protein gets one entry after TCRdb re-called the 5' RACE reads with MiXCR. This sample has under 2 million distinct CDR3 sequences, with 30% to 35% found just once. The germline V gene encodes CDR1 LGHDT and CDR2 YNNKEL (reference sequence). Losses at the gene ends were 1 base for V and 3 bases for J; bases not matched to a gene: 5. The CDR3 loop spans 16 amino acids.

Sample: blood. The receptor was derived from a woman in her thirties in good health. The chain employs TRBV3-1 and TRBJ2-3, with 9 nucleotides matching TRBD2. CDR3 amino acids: CASSQVTSGATDTQYF. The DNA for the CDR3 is TGTGCCAGCAGCCAAGTGACTAGCGGTGCGACAGATACGCAGTATTTT.